Listed here is a single T cell receptor beta chain. Its antigen is unknown. CDR3 regions were amplified by Arm-PCR using iRepertoire HTBI primers to build TCR beta libraries. Per the original data handling: Samples jointly harbored 62 TRBV and over 13 TRBJ segments. TCRdb itself ran the multiplex PCR reads through MiXCR, one entry per CDR3 protein. These V and J calls derive from TCRdb rather than the authors' analysis. The data contain 400,000 to 600,000 distinct CDR3 sequences, approximately 21% of them singletons. This sample was taken from a study of regulatory T cells in long-lasting Graves disease. Study information: Persistent cases were those of Graves' disease that involved over 5 years of antithyroid drugs with positive TSH receptor antibodies. Study-wide results and limits: Gene preferences differed: TRBV28, TRBJ1-2, TRBJ2-5 in persistent cases.

The time point was: persistent/refractory GD, antithyroid drugs over 5 years with positive TRAb. Extracted PBMC RNA gave rise to the TCR library. Patients were from an endocrinology department in Xi'an, China. V shed 4 bases and J shed 4 bases, with 8 bases lying between them. The CDR3 runs 12 residues. Per the germline V gene, CDR1 is SGHNT and CDR2 is YYREEE (reference sequence). The receptor was isolated from a female donor with Graves disease. The rearrangement joins TRBV5-4 to TRBJ1-1; D is unresolved. Sequences were derived from peripheral blood mononuclear cells (PBMCs), sampled when the disease was refractory, from a patient treated with antithyroid drugs. As DNA, the CDR3 is TGTGCCAGCAGCGGCGATGGCACTGAAGCTTTCTTT. Protein: CASSGDGTEAFF.